One sample yielded the 27 T cell receptor beta chains listed below, sequenced in a study of blood T cell repertoires in COVID-19. Using immunoSEQ multiplex PCR, the repertoire was profiled, and TCRdb retains in-frame clones only, with some absent. Among fewer than 350,000 clones listed, 86% were seen once. The sequencing sample was made of peripheral blood. The receptors derive from a woman under 40 who had recovered from COVID-19.

This rearrangement joins TRBV19 to TRBJ2-7, with 11 bases fitting TRBD2. Trimming at V came to 4 bases and at J to 4 bases, leaving 6 bases not matched to a gene. The CDR3 has 15 residues. Germline V CDR1 and CDR2: LNHDA, SQIVND (reference sequence). The DNA of the CDR3 is TGTGCCAGTAGTACACTAGCGGGGGTGCTGTACGAGCAGTACTTC. Its protein is CASSTLAGVLYEQYF.

The chain employs TRBV6-1 and TRBJ1-1; no reliable D call. Trimming left V 2 bases short and J 4 bases short, with 11 bases between. The germline V gene has CDR1 MNHNS and CDR2 SASEGT. CDR3 length equals 14 residues. The CDR3 sequence is CASSEPVGSTEAFF. The CDR3 bases are TGTGCCAGCAGTGAACCGGTCGGTAGCACTGAAGCTTTCTTT.

The rearrangement uses TRBV2 and TRBJ2-6; D not certain. The CDR3 is made up of 16 amino acids. CDR1 SNHLY and CDR2 FYNNEI come from the germline V gene. Trimming cost V 4 bases and J 0 bases, with 10 bases left between them. The CDR3 DNA is TGTGCCAGCAGTGGGGCCGCCAGCTCTGGGGCCAACGTCCTGACTTTC. Amino acids: CASSGAASSGANVLTF. Full variable domain (outside the CDR3, taken from reference TRBV2 and TRBJ2-6): EPEVTQTPSHQVTQMGQEVILRCVPISNHLYFYWYRQILGQKVEFLVSFYNNEISEKSEIFDDQFSVERPDGSNFTLKIRSTKLEDSAMYFCASSGAASSGANVLTFGAGSRLTVL.

This rearrangement joins TRBV11-2 to TRBJ2-7; TRBD2 aligns across 7 bases. Trimming took 4 bases from V and 2 from J; bases not matched to a gene: 2. CDR1 is SGHAT and CDR2 is FQNNGV in the germline V gene. The CDR3 spans 13 residues. CDR3 sequence (DNA): TGTGCCAGCAGCTCGCTAGCGGCCTACGAGCAGTACTTC. It specifies CASSSLAAYEQYF.

The chain is built from TRBV5-8 and TRBJ2-7, with 11 bases lining up with TRBD2. Trimming at V came to 4 bases and at J to 3 bases, leaving 15 bases not matched to a gene. Germline loops: CDR1 SGHTS, CDR2 YDEGEE. The CDR3 extends over 18 amino acids. CDR3 nucleotides: TGTGCCAGCAGCACCGCCCGTGAGCTAGCGGGGGGCTTCTACGAGCAGTACTTC. Encoded protein: CASSTARELAGGFYEQYF.

This clone was seen once. The chain links TRBV29-1 to TRBJ1-5, with a possible D match to TRBD1 (5 bases). The germline gives CDR1 SQVTM, CDR2 ANQGSEA. The ends were cut back, 7 bases at V and 0 bases at J, with 13 bases in the middle. CDR3 length: 14 amino acids. DNA for the CDR3: TGCAGCGCACTCGACAGTAATAGCAATCAGCCCCAGCATTTT. It specifies CSALDSNSNQPQHF.

This clone was counted once. V usage is TRBV27 and J usage is TRBJ1-2; 8 positions agree with TRBD1. The CDR3 totals 14 residues. Trimming at V came to 2 bases and at J to 8 bases, leaving 7 bases not matched to a gene. Germline CDR1 and CDR2: MNHEY and SMNVEV (reference sequence). The CDR3 nucleotides are TGTGCCAGCAGTTTAGGACAGGGCGAGGGAGGCTACACCTTC. Amino acids: CASSLGQGEGGYTF.

In this sample, this clone turned up once. V gene TRBV30 combines with J gene TRBJ1-1, with a tentative D call TRBD1 (5 bases). Germline loops: CDR1 GTSNPN, CDR2 SVGIG (reference sequence). This CDR3 is 13 amino acids long. The V gene lost 5 bases and the J gene lost 0 bases, with 10 bases spanning the gap. The CDR3 region has the DNA TGTGCCTGGGCCAGACAGCTGAACACTGAAGCTTTCTTT. Translated: CAWARQLNTEAFF.

The chain carries TRBV6-5 and TRBJ1-5, with D possibly TRBD1 on 5 matching bases. The CDR3 loop spans 13 amino acids. Trimming stripped 7 bases from V and 5 bases from J, with 12 bases between. Germline assignment: CDR1 MNHEY and CDR2 SVGAGI. The CDR3 here is CASNPGFDQPQHF. For the CDR3, the DNA is TGTGCCAGCAACCCAGGGTTCGATCAGCCCCAGCATTTT.

V usage is TRBV5-1 and J usage is TRBJ2-2; TRBD2 is a possible D gene (6 bases). The CDR3 totals 15 residues. Per the germline V gene, CDR1 is SGHRS and CDR2 is YFSETQ. V lost 4 bases and J 6 bases, leaving 16 bases between the germline ends. CDR3: CASSPDGGTSGELFF. As DNA, the CDR3 is TGCGCCAGCAGCCCCGACGGCGGGACGTCCGGGGAGCTGTTTTTT.

This sequence joins TRBV18 and TRBJ2-7, with 9 nucleotides matching TRBD2. The CDR3 loop spans 16 amino acids. V gave up 0 bases and J gave up 3 bases; unmatched junction bases: 6. The germline gives CDR1 KGHSH, CDR2 LQKENI. CDR3 in amino acids: CASSPPSGRIGYEQYF. The CDR3, as DNA: TGTGCCAGCTCACCACCGAGCGGGAGGATCGGCTACGAGCAGTACTTC. The variable domain in full, completed from reference TRBV18 and TRBJ2-7, reads NAGVMQNPRHLVRRRGQEARLRCSPMKGHSHVYWYRQLPEEGLKFMVYLQKENIIDESGMPKERFSAEFPKEGPSILRIQQVVRGDSAAYFCASSPPSGRIGYEQYFGPGTRLTVT.

This chain joins TRBV18 and TRBJ2-7, with 7 bases identical to TRBD1. CDR3 length: 13 residues. V gave up 2 bases and J gave up 6 bases; unmatched junction bases: 4. Germline CDR1 KGHSH, CDR2 LQKENI. DNA of the CDR3: TGTGCCAGCTCACCAGGGCCAGGGGGCGAGCAGTACTTC. Its translation is CASSPGPGGEQYF.

In this sample, this clone turned up once. The chain has TRBV9 and TRBJ1-2; the match to TRBD1 covers 8 bases. The CDR3 consists of 17 residues. After removal of 3 bases from V and 0 bases from J, the junction contained 10 bases not matched to a gene. Per the germline V gene, CDR1 is SGDLS and CDR2 is YYNGEE. The CDR3 region is CASSALQTGDSNYGYTF. DNA of the CDR3: TGTGCCAGCAGCGCCCTCCAGACAGGGGACTCTAACTATGGCTACACCTTC.

The rearrangement links TRBV29-1 to TRBJ2-5; 7 nucleotides agree with TRBD1. V lost 6 bases and J lost 5; bases outside the gene matches: 3. The length of the CDR3 is 11 residues. Germline V gene data show CDR1 as SQVTM and CDR2 as ANQGSEA. CDR3 residues: CSVDRAETQYF. The CDR3 DNA reads TGCAGCGTCGACAGGGCTGAGACCCAGTACTTC. Variable domain in full (rest from reference TRBV29-1 and TRBJ2-5): SAVISQKPSRDICQRGTSLTIQCQVDSQVTMMFWYRQQPGQSLTLIATANQGSEATYESGFVIDKFPISRPNLTFSTLTVSNMSPEDSSIYLCSVDRAETQYFGPGTRLLVL.

The chain recombines TRBV4-1 with TRBJ1-5; TRBD1 matches 8 bases. Per the germline V gene, CDR1 is MGHRA and CDR2 is YSYEKL. The CDR3 has 14 residues. J gave up 3 bases and V 5 bases, and 3 bases lay outside the gene matches. The CDR3 protein is CASSLGQVNQPQHF. Written as DNA, the CDR3 is TGCGCCAGCAGCTTGGGACAGGTCAATCAGCCCCAGCATTTT.

This rearrangement joins TRBV4-1 to TRBJ1-2, with TRBD1 identical over 7 bases. The J segment lost 5 bases and the V segment lost 0 bases, leaving 6 bases of the junction unmatched. In germline, CDR1 is MGHRA, CDR2 YSYEKL. This CDR3 has 15 residues. CDR3 in amino acids: CASSQESTGIYGYTF. Written as DNA, the CDR3 is TGCGCCAGCAGCCAAGAATCGACAGGGATTTATGGCTACACCTTC.

The V call is TRBV2, the J call TRBJ2-3; 7 nucleotides agree with TRBD1. The CDR3 spans 14 residues. Per germline, CDR1 SNHLY and CDR2 FYNNEI. V dropped 4 bases and J dropped 4; count of bases not matched to a gene: 5. Here the CDR3 DNA reads TGTGCCAGCAGTGTCGAGACAGGGTCAGATACGCAGTATTTT. Amino acid sequence: CASSVETGSDTQYF.

V usage is TRBV5-1 and J usage is TRBJ2-5; no reliable D call. The J call may be incorrect, as the DNA end agrees better with TRBJ2-7. The CDR3 length is 13 residues. Germline assignment: CDR1 SGHRS and CDR2 YFSETQ. The CDR3 sequence: CASSLDRSYEQYF. The CDR3, as DNA: TGCGCCAGCAGCTTGGACCGCTCCTACGAGCAGTACTTC.

The chain employs TRBV11-3 and TRBJ2-1; tentatively, D is TRBD2 (6 bases). The V end was cut by 5 bases, the J end by 9 bases, with 14 bases between. The CDR3 consists of 13 residues. Germline values: CDR1 SGHNT, CDR2 YENEEA. The CDR3 nucleotides are TGTGCCAGCAGCAAGAAAACGGGGGTTGAGCAGTTCTTC. Translation: CASSKKTGVEQFF.

This chain connects TRBV12-3 or TRBV12-4 to TRBJ2-5, with D perhaps matching TRBD2 (7 bases). Trimming stripped 11 bases from V and 4 bases from J, with 17 bases between. The CDR3 is 13 amino acids. CDR3 in amino acids: CAGGGLSRETQYF. The DNA of the CDR3 is TGTGCCGGCGGGGGCCTCAGTCGAGAGACCCAGTACTTC.

With respect to this clone: At one end the junction does not follow the germline gene, possibly because of a read error. J is TRBJ2-7 and V is TRBV7-7; the match to TRBD1 covers 10 bases. CDR3 length: 17 amino acids. CDR1 and CDR2 (germline): SSHAT, FNYEAQ (reference sequence). In nucleotides, the CDR3 is TGTGCTAGCAGCTTAGGGGCCCCGGGACAGGGGTCCTACGAGCAGTACTTC. It codes for CASSLGAPGQGSYEQYF.

The CDR3 nucleotides read TGTGCCAGCGGGACATTGAGCTCTGGAAACACCATATATTTT. Residues: CASGTLSSGNTIYF. The rearrangement uses TRBV6-5 and TRBJ1-3; weak D call: TRBD1 (6 bases). Germline lookup yields CDR1 MNHEY and CDR2 SVGAGI. Trimming took off 8 bases at V and 0 bases at J, with 11 bases between the two ends. The CDR3 totals 14 residues.

This clone appeared a single time. This chain connects TRBV6-1 to TRBJ2-7; 9 bases map to TRBD1. CDR3 length: 15 residues. Germline V gives CDR1 MNHNS, CDR2 SASEGT. J gave up 5 bases and V 2 bases, and 7 bases lay outside the gene matches. The CDR3 DNA follows: TGTGCCAGCAGTGAACCCGGGACAGGGCTCCACGAGCAGTACTTC. This gives the protein CASSEPGTGLHEQYF.

The chain employs TRBV14 and TRBJ1-4; TRBD1 matches 7 bases. Germline V gives CDR1 SGHDN, CDR2 FVKESK. The CDR3 extends over 15 amino acids. V lost 2 bases to trimming and J lost 4 bases; unmatched junction nucleotides: 4. The CDR3 nucleotides read TGTGCCAGCAGCCAAACCCGACAGGGTAATGAAAAACTGTTTTTT. It codes for CASSQTRQGNEKLFF.

The V and J genes are TRBV5-1 and TRBJ2-2; no reliable D call. The CDR3 runs to 13 residues. Trimming removed 4 bases at V and 6 bases at J, with 10 bases between. Looked up from germline, CDR1 is SGHRS and CDR2 is YFSETQ. The CDR3 region has the DNA TGCGCCAGCAGCCAGGTCAGCCCCGGGGAGCTGTTTTTT. This codes for CASSQVSPGELFF. Variable domain in full (rest from reference TRBV5-1 and TRBJ2-2): KAGVTQTPRYLIKTRGQQVTLSCSPISGHRSVSWYQQTPGQGLQFLFEYFSETQRNKGNFPGRFSGRQFSNSRSEMNVSTLELGDSALYLCASSQVSPGELFFGEGSRLTVL.

The gene calls are TRBV7-9 and TRBJ1-1; 8 nucleotides agree with TRBD1. Germline loops: CDR1 SEHNR, CDR2 FQNEAQ (reference sequence). The CDR3 contains 17 residues. V shed 5 bases and J 2 bases; nucleotides not matched to a gene: 13. The CDR3 spells CASSTRQGPNINTEAFF. CDR3 nucleotides: TGTGCCAGCAGCACCCGACAGGGGCCAAATATCAACACTGAAGCTTTCTTT.

The sample holds a few counts of this clone. The rearrangement joins TRBV7-9 to TRBJ2-1; D is undetermined. The V end was cut by 3 bases, the J end by 7 bases, with 7 bases between. Germline loops: CDR1 SEHNR, CDR2 FQNEAQ (reference sequence). The CDR3 is 12 amino acids. CDR3 in DNA: TGTGCCAGCAGCTTTGGCATGAATGAGCAGTTCTTC. Translated, it gives CASSFGMNEQFF.